The next 11 T cell receptor beta chains were all read from a single sample in a study of blood T cell repertoires in COVID-19. Sequencing used immunoSEQ multiplex PCR; TCRdb keeps in-frame clones, though not all of them. This sample has hundreds of thousands of clones; around 86% occur once, and the top ten carry approximately 6%. Sequencing was performed on peripheral blood. Receptors were obtained from an elderly man with acute or convalescent COVID-19.

The J gene is TRBJ2-7, the V gene TRBV5-1, with 10 positions matching TRBD2. CDR1 is SGHRS, CDR2 YFSETQ, per germline. The V segment lost 7 bases and the J segment 3 bases; nucleotides outside the gene matches: 7. This CDR3 comprises 14 residues. DNA of the CDR3: TGCGCCAGCGGGAGGGCTAGCGGGGGCTACGAGCAGTACTTC. Its translation is CASGRASGGYEQYF.

V gene TRBV2 combines with J gene TRBJ2-2; D ambiguous. This CDR3 comprises 14 residues. V was cut by 2 bases and J by 5 bases, with 9 bases left in between. CDR1 and CDR2 from the germline V gene are SNHLY and FYNNEI. The chain's CDR3 is CASSEPPQTGELFF. In DNA form, the CDR3 reads TGTGCCAGCAGTGAACCCCCCCAGACCGGGGAGCTGTTTTTT.

A remark on this clone: Other DNA sequences in the same sample also yield this CDR3. CDR3 region: CAISGQNYGYTF. Written as DNA, the CDR3 is TGTGCCATCAGTGGACAGAACTATGGCTACACCTTC. V and J are TRBV10-3 and TRBJ1-2; the D gene is possibly TRBD1 (5 bases). Trimming pared 4 bases from V and 2 bases from J, leaving 5 bases between. The CDR3 consists of 12 residues. Looked up from germline, CDR1 is ENHRY and CDR2 is SYGVKD.

V gene TRBV5-1 combines with J gene TRBJ2-3, with a tentative D call TRBD2 (5 bases). Trimming removed 7 bases from V and 0 bases from J, with 12 bases in between. The CDR3 has 14 residues. The germline V gene has CDR1 SGHRS and CDR2 YFSETQ. CDR3 region: CASFPGGSTDTQYF. CDR3 nucleotide sequence: TGCGCCAGCTTCCCGGGCGGGAGCACAGATACGCAGTATTTT.

V gene TRBV18 combines with J gene TRBJ2-5; TRBD1 matches at 7 bases. The germline V gene has CDR1 KGHSH and CDR2 LQKENI. Losses at the gene ends were 6 bases for V and 5 bases for J; bases not matched to a gene: 9. The CDR3 contains 14 residues. This CDR3 is CASSSGTEGETQYF. The CDR3 bases are TGTGCCAGCTCTTCCGGGACAGAGGGCGAGACCCAGTACTTC. Drawing the rest from reference TRBV18 and TRBJ2-5, the complete variable domain is NAGVMQNPRHLVRRRGQEARLRCSPMKGHSHVYWYRQLPEEGLKFMVYLQKENIIDESGMPKERFSAEFPKEGPSILRIQQVVRGDSAAYFCASSSGTEGETQYFGPGTRLLVL.

The chain uses TRBV19 and TRBJ2-5, with D perhaps TRBD1 (5 bases). This CDR3 region has 15 residues. Deletions cut 3 bases from V and 2 bases from J, with 13 bases between. CDR1 and CDR2 (germline): LNHDA, SQIVND (reference sequence). The CDR3 bases are TGTGCCAGTAGTATGGGCGGCAGGGCTCAAGAGACCCAGTACTTC. Its translation is CASSMGGRAQETQYF.

V usage is TRBV24-1 and J usage is TRBJ2-1, with D perhaps TRBD1 (5 bases). Germline-derived CDR1 and CDR2 are KGHDR and SFDVKD. The V gene lost 1 base and the J gene lost 7 bases, with 16 bases spanning the gap. The CDR3 covers 16 residues. Here the CDR3 DNA reads TGTGCCACCAGTGATTTCTCAGGGTCTCGTATGAATGAGCAGTTCTTC. Its protein is CATSDFSGSRMNEQFF.

The chain recombines TRBV7-8 with TRBJ2-7; maybe TRBD2 (5 bases). V gave up 5 bases and J gave up 3 bases, with 14 bases separating them. The CDR3 has 14 residues. CDR1 is SGHVS and CDR2 is FQNEAQ in the germline V gene. For the CDR3, the DNA is TGTGCCAGCAGCGACCCGGGAAGAATCTACGAGCAGTACTTC. It yields the protein CASSDPGRIYEQYF. Combining the CDR3 with reference TRBV7-8 and TRBJ2-7 gives the whole variable domain GAGVSQSPRYKVAKRGQDVALRCDPISGHVSLFWYQQALGQGPEFLTYFQNEAQLDKSGLPSDRFFAERPEGSVSTLKIQRTQQEDSAVYLCASSDPGRIYEQYFGPGTRLTVT.

This chain links TRBV7-2 with TRBJ2-4, with D possibly TRBD2 on 6 matching bases. Germline lookup yields CDR1 SGHTA and CDR2 FQGNSA. The CDR3 loop spans 14 amino acids. V was shortened by 1 base and J by 5 bases, with 9 bases between the two germline ends. The CDR3 protein is CASSLDRRENIQYF. The CDR3 bases are TGTGCCAGCAGCTTAGATAGGAGGGAAAACATTCAGTACTTC.

V is TRBV27 and J is TRBJ2-6, with D maybe TRBD1 (5 bases). The CDR3 length is 16 residues. V lost 4 bases, J lost 0 bases, and 10 bases lay in between. Germline CDR1 and CDR2: MNHEY and SMNVEV (reference sequence). The CDR3 sequence: CASSYQGSSGANVLTF. The DNA of the CDR3 is TGTGCCAGCAGTTACCAGGGTAGCTCTGGGGCCAACGTCCTGACTTTC.

The rearrangement joins TRBV28 to TRBJ1-2; tentatively, D is TRBD1 (5 bases). V was cut by 1 base and J by 5 bases, with 8 bases left in between. CDR1 is MDHEN and CDR2 is SYDVKM in the germline V gene. The CDR3 length is 13 residues. CDR3 in amino acids: CASSLSGGYGYTF. CDR3 in DNA: TGTGCCAGCAGTTTATCGGGGGGTTATGGCTACACCTTC.